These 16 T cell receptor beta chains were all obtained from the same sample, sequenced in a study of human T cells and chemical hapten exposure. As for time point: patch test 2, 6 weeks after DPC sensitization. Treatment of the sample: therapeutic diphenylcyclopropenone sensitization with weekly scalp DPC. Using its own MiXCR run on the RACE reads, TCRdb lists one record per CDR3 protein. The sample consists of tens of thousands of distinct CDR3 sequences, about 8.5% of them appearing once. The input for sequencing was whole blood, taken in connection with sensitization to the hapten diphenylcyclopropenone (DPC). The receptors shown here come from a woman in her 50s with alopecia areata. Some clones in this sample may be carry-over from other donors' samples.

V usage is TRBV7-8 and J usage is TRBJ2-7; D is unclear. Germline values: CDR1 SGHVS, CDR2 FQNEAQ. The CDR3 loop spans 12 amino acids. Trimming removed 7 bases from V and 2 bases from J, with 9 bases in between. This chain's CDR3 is CASTGLTYEQYF. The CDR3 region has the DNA TGTGCCAGCACCGGCCTTACCTACGAGCAGTACTTC.

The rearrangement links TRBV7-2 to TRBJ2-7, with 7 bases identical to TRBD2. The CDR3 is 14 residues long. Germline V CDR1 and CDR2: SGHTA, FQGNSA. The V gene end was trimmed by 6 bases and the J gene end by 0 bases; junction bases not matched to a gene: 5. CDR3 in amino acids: CASSLSGVSYEQYF. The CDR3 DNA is TGTGCCAGCAGTCTAAGCGGGGTCTCCTACGAGCAGTACTTC.

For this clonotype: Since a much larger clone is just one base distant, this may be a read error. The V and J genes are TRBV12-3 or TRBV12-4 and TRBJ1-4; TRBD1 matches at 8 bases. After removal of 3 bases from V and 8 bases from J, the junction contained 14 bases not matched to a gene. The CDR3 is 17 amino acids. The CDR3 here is CASSFWTGKAQWEKLFF. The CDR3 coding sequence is TGTGCCAGCAGTTTCTGGACAGGGAAGGCCCAATGGGAAAAACTGTTTTTT.

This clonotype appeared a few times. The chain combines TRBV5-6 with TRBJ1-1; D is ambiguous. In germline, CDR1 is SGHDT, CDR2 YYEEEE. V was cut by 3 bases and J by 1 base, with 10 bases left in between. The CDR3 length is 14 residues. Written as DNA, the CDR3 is TGTGCCAGCAGCTCACACCCGGCGAACACTGAAGCTTTCTTT. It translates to CASSSHPANTEAFF.

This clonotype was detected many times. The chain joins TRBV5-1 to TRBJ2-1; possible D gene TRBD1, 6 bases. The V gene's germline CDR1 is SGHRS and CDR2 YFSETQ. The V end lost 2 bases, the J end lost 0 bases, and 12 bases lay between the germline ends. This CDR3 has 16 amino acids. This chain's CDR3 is CASSLDRTGSYNEQFF. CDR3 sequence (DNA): TGCGCCAGCAGCTTAGACAGGACGGGCTCCTACAATGAGCAGTTCTTC.

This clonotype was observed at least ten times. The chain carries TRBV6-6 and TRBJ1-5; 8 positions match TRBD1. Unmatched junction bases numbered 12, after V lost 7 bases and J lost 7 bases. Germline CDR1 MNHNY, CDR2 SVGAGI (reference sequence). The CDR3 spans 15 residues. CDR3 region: CASTIGQGGPQPQHF. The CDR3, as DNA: TGTGCCAGCACCATTGGACAGGGAGGACCCCAGCCCCAGCATTTT.

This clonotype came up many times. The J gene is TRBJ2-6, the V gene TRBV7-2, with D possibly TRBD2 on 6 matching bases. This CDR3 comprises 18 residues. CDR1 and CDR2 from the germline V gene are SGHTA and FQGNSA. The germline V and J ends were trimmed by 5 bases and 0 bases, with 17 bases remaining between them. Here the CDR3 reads CASSQNGAGYSGANVLTF. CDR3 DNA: TGTGCCAGCAGCCAAAACGGGGCGGGGTACTCTGGGGCCAACGTCCTGACTTTC.

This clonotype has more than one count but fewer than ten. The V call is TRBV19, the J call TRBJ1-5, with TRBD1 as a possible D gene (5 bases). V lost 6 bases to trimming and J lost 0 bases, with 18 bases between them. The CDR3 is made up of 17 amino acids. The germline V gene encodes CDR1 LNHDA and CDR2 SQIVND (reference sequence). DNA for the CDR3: TGTGCCAGTAGCATAACGGGGGGGACGGATAGCAATCAGCCCCAGCATTTT. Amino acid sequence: CASSITGGTDSNQPQHF.

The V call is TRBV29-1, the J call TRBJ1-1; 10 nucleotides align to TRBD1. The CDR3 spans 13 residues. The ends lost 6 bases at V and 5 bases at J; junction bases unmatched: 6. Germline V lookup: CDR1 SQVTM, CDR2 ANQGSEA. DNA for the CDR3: TGCAGCGTCCACCGACAGGGGGCGACTGAAGCTTTCTTT. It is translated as CSVHRQGATEAFF.

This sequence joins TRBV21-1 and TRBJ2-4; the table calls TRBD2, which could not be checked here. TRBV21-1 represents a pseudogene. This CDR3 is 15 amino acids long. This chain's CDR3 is CASSYREGGKNIQYF. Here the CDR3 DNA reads TGTGCCAGCAGTTACAGGGAGGGCGGCAAAAACATTCAGTACTTC.

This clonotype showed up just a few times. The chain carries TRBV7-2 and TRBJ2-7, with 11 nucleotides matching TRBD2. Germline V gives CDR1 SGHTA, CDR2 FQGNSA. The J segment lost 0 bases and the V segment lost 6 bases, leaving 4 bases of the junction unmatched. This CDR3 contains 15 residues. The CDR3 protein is CASRSTSGVSYEQYF. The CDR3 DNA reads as TGTGCCAGCAGATCGACTAGCGGGGTCTCCTACGAGCAGTACTTC.

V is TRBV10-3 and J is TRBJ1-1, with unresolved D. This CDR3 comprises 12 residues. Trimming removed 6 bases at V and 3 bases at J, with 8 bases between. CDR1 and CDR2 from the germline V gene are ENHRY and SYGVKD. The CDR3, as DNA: TGTGCCATCAGGGAAAGCCACACTGAAGCTTTCTTT. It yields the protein CAIRESHTEAFF.

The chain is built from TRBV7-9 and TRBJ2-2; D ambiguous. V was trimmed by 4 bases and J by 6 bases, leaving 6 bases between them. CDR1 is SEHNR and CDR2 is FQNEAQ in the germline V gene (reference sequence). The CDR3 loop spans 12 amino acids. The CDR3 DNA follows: TGTGCCAGCAGCTCCCGTCCCGGGGAGCTGTTTTTT. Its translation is CASSSRPGELFF.

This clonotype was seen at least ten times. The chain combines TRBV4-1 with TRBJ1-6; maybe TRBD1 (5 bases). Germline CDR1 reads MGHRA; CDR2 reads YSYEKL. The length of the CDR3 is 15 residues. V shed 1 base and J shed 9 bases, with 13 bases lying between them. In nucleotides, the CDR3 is TGCGCCAGCAGCCAAGCCCCCCAGGGTGGTTCACCCCTCCACTTT. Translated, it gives CASSQAPQGGSPLHF.

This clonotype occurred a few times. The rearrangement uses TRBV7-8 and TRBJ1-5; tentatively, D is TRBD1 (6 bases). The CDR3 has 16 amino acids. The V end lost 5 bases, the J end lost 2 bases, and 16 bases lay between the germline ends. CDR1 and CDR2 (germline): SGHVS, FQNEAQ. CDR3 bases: TGTGCCAGCAGCCCCGCGGGGGGCAGCGGCAATCAGCCCCAGCATTTT. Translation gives CASSPAGGSGNQPQHF. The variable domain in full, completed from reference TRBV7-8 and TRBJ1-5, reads GAGVSQSPRYKVAKRGQDVALRCDPISGHVSLFWYQQALGQGPEFLTYFQNEAQLDKSGLPSDRFFAERPEGSVSTLKIQRTQQEDSAVYLCASSPAGGSGNQPQHFGDGTRLSIL.

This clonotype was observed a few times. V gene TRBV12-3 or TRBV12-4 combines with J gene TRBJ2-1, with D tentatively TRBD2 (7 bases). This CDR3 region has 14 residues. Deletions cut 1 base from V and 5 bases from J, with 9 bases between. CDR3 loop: CASSLGGGHNEQFF. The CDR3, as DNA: TGTGCCAGCAGTTTAGGGGGGGGGCACAATGAGCAGTTCTTC.